This TCR beta chain came from a study of OX40 agonist ivuxolimab in advanced cancers. As for the study in general: Dose-escalation patients had hepatocellular carcinoma, melanoma, renal cell or head and neck cancer. Participants averaged roughly 60 years of age (range about 23 to 79) and were around 85% male.

The CDR3 extends over 14 amino acids. CDR1 is MNHEY, CDR2 SMNVEV, per germline (reference sequence). Trimming at V came to 2 bases and at J to 7 bases, leaving 6 bases not matched to a gene. Autoimmune disease history or systemic immunosuppression barred patients. This clone was seen only once. Assay used: immunoSEQ multiplex PCR; TCRdb lists only in-frame clones, some missing. There are over 55,000 clones in the sample; approximately 80% occur only once, and around 1.5% lies in the top ten. Sequencing used CD4+ or CD8+ T cells sorted from blood, obtained in a trial of the OX40 agonist ivuxolimab. This chain joins TRBV27 and TRBJ2-7, with 9 bases fitting TRBD2. This receptor was taken from an adult with an advanced solid tumor such as melanoma, head and neck, liver or kidney cancer. CDR3 nucleotide sequence: TGTGCCAGCAGTTTAGCGGGAGGGCCCTCGGAGCAGTACTTC. Amino acids: CASSLAGGPSEQYF.